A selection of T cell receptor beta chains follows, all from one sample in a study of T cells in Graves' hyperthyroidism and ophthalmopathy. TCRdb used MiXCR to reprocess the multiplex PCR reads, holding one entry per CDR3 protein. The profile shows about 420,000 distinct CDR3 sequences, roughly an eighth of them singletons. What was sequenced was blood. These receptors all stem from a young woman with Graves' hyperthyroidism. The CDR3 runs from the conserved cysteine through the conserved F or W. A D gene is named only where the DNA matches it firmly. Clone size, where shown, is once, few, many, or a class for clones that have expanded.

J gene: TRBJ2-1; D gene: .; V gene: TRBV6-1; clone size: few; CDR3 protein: CASRDSFELYNEQFF; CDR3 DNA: TGTGCCAGCAGGGACAGTTTTGAACTCTACAATGAGCAGTTCTTC
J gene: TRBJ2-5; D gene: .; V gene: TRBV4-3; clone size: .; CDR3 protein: CASSQERRIWETQYF; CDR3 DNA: TGCGCCAGCAGCCAAGAGAGGCGGATTTGGGAGACCCAGTACTTC
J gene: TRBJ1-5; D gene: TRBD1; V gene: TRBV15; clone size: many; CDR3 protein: CATSRDVLGTGNHFNQPQHF; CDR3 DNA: TGTGCCACCAGCAGAGATGTTCTAGGGACAGGAAATCACTTTAATCAGCCCCAGCATTTT
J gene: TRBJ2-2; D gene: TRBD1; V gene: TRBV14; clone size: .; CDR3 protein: CASSPRQGGELFF; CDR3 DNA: TGTGCCAGCAGCCCTAGACAGGGCGGGGAGCTGTTTTTT
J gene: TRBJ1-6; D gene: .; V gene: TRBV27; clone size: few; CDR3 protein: CASSSDRTGSPLHF; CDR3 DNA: TGTGCCAGCAGTTCCGACCGTACGGGTTCACCCCTCCACTTT
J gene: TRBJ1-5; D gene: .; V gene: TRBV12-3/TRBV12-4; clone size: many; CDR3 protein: CASRSQYSNQPQHF; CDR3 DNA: TGTGCCAGCAGATCCCAATATAGCAATCAGCCCCAGCATTTT
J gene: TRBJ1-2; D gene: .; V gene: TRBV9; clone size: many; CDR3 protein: CASSVGQGNYGYTF; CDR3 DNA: TGTGCCAGCAGCGTAGGTCAGGGGAACTATGGCTACACCTTC
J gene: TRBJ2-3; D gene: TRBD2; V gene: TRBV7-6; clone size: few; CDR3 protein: CASSLEAGGRSDTQYF; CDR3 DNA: TGTGCCAGCAGCTTAGAGGCGGGAGGGCGTTCAGATACGCAGTATTTT
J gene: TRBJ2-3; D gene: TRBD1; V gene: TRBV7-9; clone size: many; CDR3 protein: CASSLWGTGTDTQYF; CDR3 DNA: TGTGCCAGCAGCTTATGGGGGACAGGCACAGATACGCAGTATTTT
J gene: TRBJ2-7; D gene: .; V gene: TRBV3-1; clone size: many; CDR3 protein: CASSRSGNEQYF; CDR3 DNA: TGTGCCAGCAGCCGATCCGGGAACGAGCAGTACTTC
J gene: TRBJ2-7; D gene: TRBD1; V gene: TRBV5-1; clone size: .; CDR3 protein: CASSQMWTGENEQYF; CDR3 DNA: TGCGCCAGCAGCCAAATGTGGACAGGGGAAAACGAGCAGTACTTC
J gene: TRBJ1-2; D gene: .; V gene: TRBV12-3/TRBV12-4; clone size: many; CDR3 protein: CASRMDTADGYTF; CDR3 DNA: TGTGCCAGCAGGATGGACACGGCCGATGGCTACACCTTC
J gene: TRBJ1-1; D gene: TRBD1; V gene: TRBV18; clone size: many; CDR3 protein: CASSSQGGLMNTEAFF; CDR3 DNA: TGTGCCAGCTCATCGCAGGGGGGCCTCATGAACACTGAAGCTTTCTTT
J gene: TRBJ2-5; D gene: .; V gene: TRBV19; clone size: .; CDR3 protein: CASSMRGLGQETQYF; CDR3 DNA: TGTGCCAGTAGTATGAGGGGTTTGGGGCAAGAGACCCAGTACTTC
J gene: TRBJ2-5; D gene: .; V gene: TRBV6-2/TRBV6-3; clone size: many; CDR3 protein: CASSYGRQETQYF; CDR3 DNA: TGTGCCAGCAGTTACGGCAGACAAGAGACCCAGTACTTC
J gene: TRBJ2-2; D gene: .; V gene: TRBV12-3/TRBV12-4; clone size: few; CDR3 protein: CASSKRAINVGELFF; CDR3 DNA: TGTGCCAGCAGTAAGAGGGCCATCAATGTCGGGGAGCTGTTTTTT
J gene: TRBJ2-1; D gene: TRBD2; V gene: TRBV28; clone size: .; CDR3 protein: CAGRPGGLANYNEQFF; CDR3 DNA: TGTGCCGGCAGACCGGGCGGACTAGCGAACTACAATGAGCAGTTCTTC
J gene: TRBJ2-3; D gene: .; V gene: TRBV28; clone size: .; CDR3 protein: CAFQARGTDTQYF; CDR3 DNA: TGTGCCTTCCAGGCGCGGGGCACAGATACGCAGTATTTT
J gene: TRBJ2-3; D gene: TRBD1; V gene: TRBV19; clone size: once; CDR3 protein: CASSRGPTGVTDTQYF; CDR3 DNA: TGTGCCAGTAGTAGGGGCCCCACAGGGGTCACAGATACGCAGTATTTT
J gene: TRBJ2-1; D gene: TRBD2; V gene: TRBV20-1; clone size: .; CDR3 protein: CSAPPAGAYNEQFF; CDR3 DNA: TGCAGTGCTCCCCCAGCGGGAGCCTACAATGAGCAGTTCTTC
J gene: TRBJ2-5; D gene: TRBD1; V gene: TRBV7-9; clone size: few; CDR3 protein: CASSFFPGQGETQYF; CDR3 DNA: TGTGCCAGCAGCTTCTTTCCGGGACAGGGTGAGACCCAGTACTTC
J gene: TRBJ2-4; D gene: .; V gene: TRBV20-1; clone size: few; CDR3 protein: CSAPHLGLAKNIQYF; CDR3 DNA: TGCAGTGCCCCTCATCTAGGCTTAGCCAAAAACATTCAGTACTTC
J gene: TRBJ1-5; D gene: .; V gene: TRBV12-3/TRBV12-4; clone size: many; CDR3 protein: CASSPGLTNQPQHF; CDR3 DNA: TGTGCCAGCAGTCCAGGACTGACCAATCAGCCCCAGCATTTT
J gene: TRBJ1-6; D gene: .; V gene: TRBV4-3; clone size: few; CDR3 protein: CASSPVGNSPLHF; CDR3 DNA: TGCGCCAGCAGCCCGGTCGGTAATTCACCCCTCCACTTT
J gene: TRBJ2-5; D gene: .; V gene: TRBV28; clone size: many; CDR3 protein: CASSLRPLETQYF; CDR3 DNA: TGTGCCAGCAGTTTACGGCCCCTGGAGACCCAGTACTTC
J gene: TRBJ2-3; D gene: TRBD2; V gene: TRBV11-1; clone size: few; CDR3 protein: CASSLGAAGEASDTQYF; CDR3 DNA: TGTGCCAGCAGCTTAGGGGCAGCGGGAGAAGCGTCAGATACGCAGTATTTT
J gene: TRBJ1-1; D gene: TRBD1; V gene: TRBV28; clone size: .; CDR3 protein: CASGRTGRTEAFF; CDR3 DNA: TGTGCCAGCGGGCGGACAGGGAGGACTGAAGCTTTCTTT
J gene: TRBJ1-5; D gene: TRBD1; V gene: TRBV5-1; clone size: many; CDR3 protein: CASSPWTGGGQPQHF; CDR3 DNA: TGCGCCAGCAGCCCCTGGACAGGGGGAGGTCAGCCCCAGCATTTT
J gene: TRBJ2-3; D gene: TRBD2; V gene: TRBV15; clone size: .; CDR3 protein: CATSRDWTSGRAHTQYF; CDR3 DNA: TGTGCCACCAGCAGAGATTGGACTAGCGGGAGGGCCCATACGCAGTATTTT
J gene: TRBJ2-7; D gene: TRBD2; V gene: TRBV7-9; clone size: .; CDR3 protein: CASSSLAGAYNEQYF; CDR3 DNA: TGTGCCAGCAGCTCACTAGCGGGAGCCTACAATGAGCAGTACTTC
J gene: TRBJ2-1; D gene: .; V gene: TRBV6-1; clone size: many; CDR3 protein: CASSRTRSSPHEQFF; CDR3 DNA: TGTGCCAGCAGTCGTACCCGATCTAGTCCCCATGAGCAGTTCTTC
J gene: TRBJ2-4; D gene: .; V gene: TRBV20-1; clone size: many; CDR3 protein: CSVSRENIQYF; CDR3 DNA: TGCAGTGTATCGCGGGAAAACATTCAGTACTTC
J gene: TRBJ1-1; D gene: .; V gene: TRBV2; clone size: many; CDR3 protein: CASSAIVMNTEAFF; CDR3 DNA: TGTGCCAGCAGTGCTATAGTTATGAACACTGAAGCTTTCTTT
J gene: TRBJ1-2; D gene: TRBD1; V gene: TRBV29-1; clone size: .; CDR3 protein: CSVVGQGGYGYTF; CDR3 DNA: TGCAGCGTTGTAGGACAGGGTGGCTATGGCTACACCTTC
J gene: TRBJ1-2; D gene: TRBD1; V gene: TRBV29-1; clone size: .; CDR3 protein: CSATGTGDYTF; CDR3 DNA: TGCAGCGCCACCGGGACAGGAGACTACACCTTC
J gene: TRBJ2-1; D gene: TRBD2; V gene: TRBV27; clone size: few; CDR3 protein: CASSRRLAGGDEQFF; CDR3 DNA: TGTGCCAGCAGTCGAAGACTAGCGGGAGGCGATGAGCAGTTCTTC
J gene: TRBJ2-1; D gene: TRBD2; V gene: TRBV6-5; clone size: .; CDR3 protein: CASSYSSARGVNEQFF; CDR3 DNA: TGTGCCAGCAGTTACTCTTCGGCTCGGGGGGTGAATGAGCAGTTCTTC
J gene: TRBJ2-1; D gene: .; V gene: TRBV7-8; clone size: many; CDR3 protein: CASSLAGGRSYNEQFF; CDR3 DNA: TGTGCCAGCAGCTTAGCAGGGGGAAGGTCCTACAATGAGCAGTTCTTC